This is a list of T cell receptor beta chains from one sample in a study of cytomegalovirus exposure and HLA in healthy donors. Method: immunoSEQ multiplex PCR; TCRdb's copy keeps in-frame clones and lacks some. The sample shows some 130,000 clones, approximately 78% of them seen only once. The sample taken for sequencing was PBMCs. The receptors were gathered from a female donor in good health and CMV-seronegative. Both conserved end residues are part of each CDR3. A D gene is named only where the DNA matches it firmly.

d_gene: -
v_gene: TRBV7-2
j_gene: TRBJ1-2
CDR3aa: CAGTKGQNYGYTF

d_gene: TRBD1
v_gene: TRBV15
j_gene: TRBJ2-7
CDR3aa: CATSGLLGTGRRTYEQYF

d_gene: -
v_gene: TRBV5-1
j_gene: TRBJ2-3
CDR3aa: CASSLEWGGRLTDTQYF

d_gene: TRBD2
v_gene: TRBV18
j_gene: TRBJ2-3
CDR3aa: CASSPTSGTDTQYF

d_gene: TRBD1
v_gene: TRBV6-5
j_gene: TRBJ2-5
CDR3aa: CASSSLTGARETQYF

d_gene: TRBD1
v_gene: TRBV28
j_gene: TRBJ2-7
CDR3aa: CASSSIGQVRRWSYEQYF

d_gene: TRBD1
v_gene: TRBV29-1
j_gene: TRBJ2-1
CDR3aa: CSVDQGQAEQFF

d_gene: TRBD1
v_gene: TRBV28
j_gene: TRBJ2-7
CDR3aa: CASSFIGTGPYEQYF

d_gene: TRBD1
v_gene: TRBV25-1
j_gene: TRBJ1-5
CDR3aa: CASSEQGGHQPQHF

d_gene: -
v_gene: TRBV28
j_gene: TRBJ2-7
CDR3aa: CASSFLLSSYEQYF

d_gene: -
v_gene: TRBV21-1
j_gene: TRBJ2-7
CDR3aa: CASSKDRNVGGPSYEQYF

d_gene: -
v_gene: TRBV10-3
j_gene: TRBJ2-1
CDR3aa: CAISESVRGNEQFF

d_gene: TRBD1
v_gene: TRBV29-1
j_gene: TRBJ1-1
CDR3aa: CSASGTGPNTEAFF

d_gene: -
v_gene: TRBV13
j_gene: TRBJ2-7
CDR3aa: CASSLGTSSYEQYF